This T cell receptor beta chain was recorded in a study of T cells in Graves' hyperthyroidism and ophthalmopathy. Study at large: Sampling of peripheral blood happened at initial diagnosis, prior to any treatment.

Germline V gives CDR1 MNHEY, CDR2 SMNVEV (reference sequence). V dropped 2 bases and J dropped 2 bases, with 13 bases sitting between them. This CDR3 contains 16 residues. This clonotype was detected a few times. Its matching antigen is unknown. Study-wide points: Peripheral blood also featured most of the thyroid clonotypes expanded above 0.001. Ophthalmopathy and stable hyperthyroidism were separated by a 13 V-J model.

Amplification yielded TCR beta CDR3 regions, with RNA transcripts as the source. An initial round of RT-PCR targeting the TCR CDR3 relied on the HTBI primer set. TCRdb processed the multiplex PCR reads anew with MiXCR; each CDR3 protein has one entry. The table includes roughly 650,000 distinct CDR3 sequences, about a sixth detected once. Clinical symptoms, serum thyroxine, TRAb, thyroid ultrasound and orbital computed tomography informed diagnoses. Specimen: blood. This chain links TRBV27 with TRBJ2-1, with D maybe TRBD2 (5 bases). This sequence originates from a woman aged 40 to 50 with Graves' ophthalmopathy. CDR3 DNA: TGTGCCAGCAGTTTAAAATATCAGCGGCCCTACAATGAGCAGTTCTTC. This sequence encodes CASSLKYQRPYNEQFF.